The entry below describes one TCR beta chain. The length of the CDR3 is 12 residues. Trimming took off 5 bases at V and 5 bases at J, with 10 bases between the two ends. Germline V gives CDR1 SNHLY, CDR2 FYNNEI. The sample comes from a study of blood T cell repertoires in COVID-19. Study context: The origin of the acute and convalescent COVID-19 samples was the United States, Italy and Spain. PBMCs, B-cell-depleted T cells, or T cells were the source of the cDNA or gDNA that made up the material.

Profiling relied on immunoSEQ multiplex PCR, and the TCRdb table lists in-frame clones only, not all of them. The sample contains roughly 120,000 clones, around 80% of which appear only once. Material for sequencing was peripheral blood. This rearrangement joins TRBV2 to TRBJ2-7; D might be TRBD1 (6 bases). This clonotype was obtained from a man between 70 and 80 years old with acute or convalescent COVID-19. The CDR3 DNA follows: TGTGCCAGCAGTATAACAGGGCACGAGCAGTACTTC. Translating it yields CASSITGHEQYF.